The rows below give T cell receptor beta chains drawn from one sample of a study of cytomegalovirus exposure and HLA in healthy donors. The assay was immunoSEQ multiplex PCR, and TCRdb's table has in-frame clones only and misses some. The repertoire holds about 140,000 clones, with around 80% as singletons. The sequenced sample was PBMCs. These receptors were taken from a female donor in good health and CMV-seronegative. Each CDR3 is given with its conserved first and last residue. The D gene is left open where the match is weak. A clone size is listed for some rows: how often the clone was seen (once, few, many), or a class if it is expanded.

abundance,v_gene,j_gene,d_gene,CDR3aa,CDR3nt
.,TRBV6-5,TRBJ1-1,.,CASSYSSTEAFF,TGTGCCAGCAGTTACTCGAGTACTGAAGCTTTCTTT
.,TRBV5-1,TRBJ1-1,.,CASSGNTQGFWTEAFF,TGCGCCAGCTCTGGCAACACACAGGGATTTTGGACTGAAGCTTTCTTT
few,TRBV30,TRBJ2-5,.,CAWSPKMAYQETQYF,TGTGCCTGGAGCCCCAAGATGGCTTACCAAGAGACCCAGTACTTC
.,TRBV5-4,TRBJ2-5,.,CASSLAGLEETQYF,TGTGCCAGCAGCTTGGCAGGACTCGAAGAGACCCAGTACTTC
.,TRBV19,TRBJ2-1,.,CASSIRGGPIYNEQFF,TGTGCCAGTAGTATACGGGGAGGCCCGATTTACAATGAGCAGTTCTTC
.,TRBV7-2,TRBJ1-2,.,CASSLSGVYGYTF,TGTGCCAGCAGCTTATCAGGGGTCTATGGCTACACCTTC
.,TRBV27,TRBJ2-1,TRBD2,CASSLSTSGREIMKQFF,TGTGCCAGCAGTTTATCGACTAGCGGGAGGGAAATAATGAAGCAGTTCTTC
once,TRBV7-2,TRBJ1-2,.,CASSLAFRGYGYTF,TGTGCCAGCAGCTTAGCCTTCCGGGGCTATGGCTACACCTTC
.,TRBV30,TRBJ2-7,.,CAWRGSYEQYF,TGTGCCTGGCGGGGCTCCTACGAGCAGTACTTC
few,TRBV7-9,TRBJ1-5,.,CASAGLSNQPQHF,TGTGCCAGCGCAGGGCTTAGCAATCAGCCCCAGCATTTT
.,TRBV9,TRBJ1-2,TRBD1,CASNFDTYRGRRGYTF,TGTGCCAGCAACTTCGATACTTACAGGGGGAGGAGGGGCTACACCTTC
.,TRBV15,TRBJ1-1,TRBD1,CATSRGGTGEAEAFF,TGTGCCACCAGCAGAGGTGGGACAGGGGAAGCTGAAGCTTTCTTT
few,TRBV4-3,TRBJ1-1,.,CASSKEGGTEAFF,TGCGCCAGCAGCAAAGAGGGGGGAACTGAAGCTTTCTTT
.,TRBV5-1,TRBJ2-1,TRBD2,CASSFDGLVEQFF,TGCGCCAGCAGCTTCGATGGACTAGTAGAGCAGTTCTTC
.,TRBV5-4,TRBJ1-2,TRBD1,CASSPYRQGFYGYTF,TGTGCCAGCAGCCCCTACAGACAGGGCTTCTATGGCTACACCTTC
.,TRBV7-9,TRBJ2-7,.,CASSMGGPTYEQYF,TGTGCCAGCAGCATGGGGGGTCCCACCTACGAGCAGTACTTC
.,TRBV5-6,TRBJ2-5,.,CASSIRQMTEQYF,TGTGCCAGCAGCATAAGACAGATGACGGAGCAGTACTTC
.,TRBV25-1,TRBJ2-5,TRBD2,CASSNPGVAGSETQYF,TGTGCCAGCAGTAACCCCGGGGTAGCGGGAAGTGAGACCCAGTACTTC
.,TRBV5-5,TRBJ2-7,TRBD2,CASSPGLAAEQYF,TGTGCCAGCAGCCCGGGACTAGCGGCCGAGCAGTACTTC
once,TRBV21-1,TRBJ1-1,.,CASSKGAGKGNTEAFF,TGTGCCAGCAGCAAAGGGGCAGGGAAGGGGAACACTGAAGCTTTCTTT
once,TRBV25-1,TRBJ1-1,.,CASSKSGGNTEAFF,TGTGCCAGCAGCAAATCGGGGGGGAACACTGAAGCTTTCTTT
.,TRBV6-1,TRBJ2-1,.,CASLWGVDEQFF,TGTGCCAGCCTCTGGGGAGTCGATGAGCAGTTCTTC
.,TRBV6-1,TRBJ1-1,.,CASSLQGEAFF,TGTGCCAGCAGTCTACAGGGAGAAGCTTTCTTT
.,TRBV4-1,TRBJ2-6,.,CASSQDRAYYSGANVLTF,TGCGCCAGCAGCCAAGACCGAGCTTACTACTCTGGGGCCAACGTCCTGACTTTC
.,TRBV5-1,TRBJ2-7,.,CASSFGQSYEQYF,TGCGCCAGCAGTTTCGGACAGTCCTACGAGCAGTACTTC
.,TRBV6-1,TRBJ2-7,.,CASRERQGGTYEQYF,TGTGCCAGCAGGGAACGTCAGGGGGGCACCTACGAGCAGTACTTC
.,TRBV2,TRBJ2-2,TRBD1,CASMGQGSNTGELFF,TGTGCCAGCATGGGACAGGGATCCAACACCGGGGAGCTGTTTTTT
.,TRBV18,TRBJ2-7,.,CASSSGLYTSYEQYF,TGTGCCAGCTCGTCTGGACTGTACACCTCCTACGAGCAGTACTTC
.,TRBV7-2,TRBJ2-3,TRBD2,CASSPGLAGGRQYF,TGTGCCAGCAGCCCGGGACTAGCGGGGGGGCGGCAGTATTTT
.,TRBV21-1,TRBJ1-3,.,CASSKVLDSSGNTIYF,TGTGCCAGCAGCAAAGTTCTGGACAGCTCTGGAAACACCATATATTTT
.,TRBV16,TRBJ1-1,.,CASSPLGTEAFF,TGTGCCAGCAGCCCCCTCGGGACTGAAGCTTTCTTT
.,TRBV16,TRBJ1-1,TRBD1,CASSQLTGEGEAFF,TGTGCCAGCAGCCAACTGACAGGGGAGGGTGAAGCTTTCTTT
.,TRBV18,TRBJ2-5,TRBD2,CASSPTTSGGETQYF,TGTGCCAGCTCACCAACGACTAGCGGGGGAGAGACCCAGTACTTC
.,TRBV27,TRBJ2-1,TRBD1,CASRKDRVSDEQFF,TGTGCCAGCAGGAAGGACAGGGTCTCGGATGAGCAGTTCTTC
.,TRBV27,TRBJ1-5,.,CASSPTGRRQPQHF,TGTGCCAGCAGCCCTACAGGGCGGAGACAGCCCCAGCATTTT
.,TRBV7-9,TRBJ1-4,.,CAGMTAFNEKLFF,TGTGCCGGAATGACAGCTTTTAATGAAAAACTGTTTTTT
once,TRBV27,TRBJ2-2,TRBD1,CASSLDRAVGELFF,TGTGCCAGCAGTTTAGACAGGGCGGTCGGGGAGCTGTTTTTT